This T cell receptor (beta chain) was documented in a study of blood T cell repertoires in COVID-19. The junction had 0 bases not matched to a gene; V was cut back by 0 bases and J by 6 bases. Germline-derived CDR1 and CDR2 are ENHRY and SYGVKD. This CDR3 has 13 residues. The method was immunoSEQ multiplex PCR; TCRdb's version includes in-frame clones alone and lacks a portion of them. The sample gives about 140,000 clones, almost 80% of which show up once; approximately 11% is in the top ten. This clonotype was obtained from a man aged 60 to 75 who had recovered from COVID-19. The V and J genes are TRBV10-3 and TRBJ2-3; TRBD2 aligns across 7 bases. The sequencing sample was made of peripheral blood. This chain's CDR3 is CAISESGGDTQYF. The CDR3, as DNA: TGTGCCATCAGTGAGTCGGGGGGGGATACGCAGTATTTT.